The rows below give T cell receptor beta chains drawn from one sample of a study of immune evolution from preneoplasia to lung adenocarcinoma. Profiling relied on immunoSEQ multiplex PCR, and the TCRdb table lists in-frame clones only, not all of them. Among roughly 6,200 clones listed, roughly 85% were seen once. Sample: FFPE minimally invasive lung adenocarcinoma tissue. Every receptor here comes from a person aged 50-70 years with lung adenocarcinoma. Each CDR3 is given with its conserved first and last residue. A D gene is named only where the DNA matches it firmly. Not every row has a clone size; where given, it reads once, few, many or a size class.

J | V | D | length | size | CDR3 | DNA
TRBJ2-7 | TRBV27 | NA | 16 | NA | CASSVSPLGVTYEQYF | TGTGCCAGCAGTGTATCTCCCTTAGGGGTAACCTACGAGCAGTACTTC
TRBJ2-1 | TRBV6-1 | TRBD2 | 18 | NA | CASSEALGGGSSYNEQFF | TGTGCCAGCAGTGAAGCGCTTGGCGGGGGGAGCTCCTACAATGAGCAGTTCTTC
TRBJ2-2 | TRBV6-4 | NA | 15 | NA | CASSDRPGNTGELFF | TGTGCCAGCAGTGACAGGCCTGGGAACACCGGGGAGCTGTTTTTT
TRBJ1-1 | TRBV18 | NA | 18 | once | CASSPPGSRVRSSTEAFF | TGTGCCAGCTCACCACCGGGTAGTAGGGTAAGGTCGAGCACTGAAGCTTTCTTT
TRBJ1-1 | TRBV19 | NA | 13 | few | CASSMGGVTEAFF | TGTGCCAGTAGTATGGGGGGTGTTACTGAAGCTTTCTTT
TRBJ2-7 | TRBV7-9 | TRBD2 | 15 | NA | CASSLPPSGYYEQYF | TGTGCCAGCAGCTTACCACCTAGCGGGTACTACGAGCAGTACTTC
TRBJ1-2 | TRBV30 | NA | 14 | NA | CAHRRQGTWNGYTF | TGTGCCCATCGGCGTCAGGGGACTTGGAATGGCTACACCTTC
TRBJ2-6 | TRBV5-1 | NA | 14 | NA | CASSLVAGANVLTF | TGCGCCAGCAGCTTGGTTGCTGGGGCCAACGTCCTGACTTTC
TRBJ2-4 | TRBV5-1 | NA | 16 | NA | CASSWGTSLAKNIQYF | TGCGCCAGCAGCTGGGGCACGTCATTAGCCAAAAACATTCAGTACTTC
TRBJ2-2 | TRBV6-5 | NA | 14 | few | CASSASQTSGELFF | TGTGCCAGCAGTGCTAGCCAGACTAGCGGGGAGCTGTTTTTT
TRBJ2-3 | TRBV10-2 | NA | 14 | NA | CATQLDDHTDTQYF | TGCGCCACTCAACTAGACGACCACACAGATACGCAGTATTTT
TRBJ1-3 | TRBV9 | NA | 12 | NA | CASSGGGNTIYF | TGTGCCAGCAGCGGTGGAGGAAACACCATATATTTT
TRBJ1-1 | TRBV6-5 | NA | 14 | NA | CASSYLQGGTEAFF | TGTGCCAGCAGTTACCTACAGGGAGGCACTGAAGCTTTCTTT
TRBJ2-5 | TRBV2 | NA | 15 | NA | CASTQEARGVETQYF | TGTGCCAGCACCCAAGAGGCTAGAGGAGTAGAGACCCAGTACTTC